One T cell receptor (beta chain) is described in this entry. It has no known antigen specificity. No much larger clone exists at a distance of one base, and base qualities are not known. The CDR3 regions of human TCRbeta chains were subjected to immunosequencing. In the paper's pipeline: TCRs in the repertoires were compared against a reference library of SARS-CoV-2-specific TCRs that had been generated with the MIRA antigen-specificity platform. Breadth was defined as the fraction of unique TCRs that were SARS-CoV-2-associated, and depth was defined as the fraction of total T cells that were SARS-CoV-2-associated. Using the MIRA data, each spike-specific TCR was mapped to the spike region that the TCR reacts to and placed in a CD4 or CD8 class. Log10-transformed breadth and depth values were compared by one-way ANOVA with Sidak's multiple comparisons tests. The clones in this table, taken by TCRdb from immuneACCESS, are in-frame only. Not every clone is retained; where verified, under half of the shortfall comes from an unresolved V gene, and the cause of the rest is unknown. V and J calls and clone size come straight from that table; D and trimming were deduced from the DNA. The sample table records 140,000 to 150,000 clones; roughly nine tenths of these occur just once. Roughly 4% of the sample is in the top ten clones.

This sample is part of a study of T cell responses to AZD1222 COVID-19 vaccine (dated by TCRdb to about 2021). For the wider study: Because spike-specific TCR depth and breadth did not differ between the two schedules, AZD1222 recipients who got a second dose at roughly 4 weeks were pooled with those who got a second dose at roughly 12 weeks. A total of approximately 230 trial participants underwent TCR sequencing, of whom some 210 received two doses of AZD1222 and about 25 received two doses of the MenACWY control vaccine. Trial participants were enrolled by age into 18-55, 56-69 and 70-plus year subgroups, with 148, 28 and 57 TCR-sequenced participants respectively.

The time point label corresponds to: baseline before first vaccination. The vaccinee samples were drawn from two UK trials, COV001 and COV002, one of which was a single-blind randomized controlled phase 2/3 trial testing AZD1222 (ChAdOx1 nCoV-19) in healthy adults. For TCRbeta chain sequencing, PBMC samples were collected from trial participants at day 0 and at day 28 after the second dose. Here is what the overall study found, with its caveats: Conclusions about previously exposed vaccinees are limited, since just a handful of AZD1222 recipients were seropositive for SARS-CoV-2 at baseline. Vaccine-associated CD4 TCRs spanned the whole spike protein, with dominant responses in regions 160-218 and 743-854. Because no day 14 peak-response samples were available, the repertoires could be characterized only after the peak T cell response. Most participants were white British and females outnumbered males, and the authors suggested that clonal diversity may have been underestimated. A significant rise in spike-specific TCR breadth and depth was observed after two AZD1222 doses relative to day 0 and relative to MenACWY recipients. Reportedly, close to half of the unique spike-specific TCRs recognized epitopes lying outside the regions that are mutated in the B.1.351 and B.1.1.7 variants. In the small 56-69-year group, the increase in depth fell short of significance, most likely because of low power.

Relative to germline, V is 0 bases shorter and J is 8 bases shorter, with 18 bases between their ends. Reading from cysteine to phenylalanine, the CDR3 counts 16 amino acids. The DNA shown is the 48-base CDR3, in frame from base 1. In the germline V gene, CDR1 corresponds to SGHRS and CDR2 to YFSETQ. This TCR derives from an adult in good health. Recombination joined TRBV5-1 with TRBJ2-1; TRBD2 is possibly the D segment (6 matching bases). The material sequenced was peripheral blood, taken on day 0 of AZD1222 vaccination. CDR3 loop: CASSLGLNPGVHEQFF. The bases read TGCGCCAGCAGCTTGGGTTTAAATCCGGGAGTACATGAGCAGTTCTTC. Full variable domain (CDR3 extended with the reference TRBV5-1 and TRBJ2-1 proteins): KAGVTQTPRYLIKTRGQQVTLSCSPISGHRSVSWYQQTPGQGLQFLFEYFSETQRNKGNFPGRFSGRQFSNSRSEMNVSTLELGDSALYLCASSLGLNPGVHEQFFGPGTRLTVL.